A single sample gave rise to the 21 T cell receptor beta chains below, sequenced in a study of vaccination effects on CD4 cells after COVID-19. Sequencing was preceded by expansion of antigen-specific CD4+ T cells with viral peptide pools in the ViraFEST assay. CD4+ T cells were isolated after less than 13 days of culture. None of the vaccinated had previously contracted SARS-CoV-2, and their nucleocapsid antibodies tested negative. For these receptors, no antigen is known. TCRdb's copy holds only in-frame clones and misses some; the assay was immunoSEQ multiplex PCR. The sample holds about 71,000 clones; approximately 80% are singletons and the top ten take 9% to 15%. The sequenced sample was CD4+ T cells from PBMCs cultured with SARS-CoV-2 spike peptides, obtained before COVID-19 vaccination. The origin of the receptors is a human donor who received a COVID-19 vaccine.

This sequence joins TRBV15 and TRBJ1-1; D remains unclear. The germline V gene has CDR1 LNHNV and CDR2 YYDKDF (reference sequence). The V and J ends lost 6 bases and 0 bases respectively, with 11 bases between them. The CDR3 loop spans 14 amino acids. CDR3 protein: CATRPDSLNTEAFF. CDR3 nucleotide sequence: TGTGCCACCAGGCCGGACTCCTTGAACACTGAAGCTTTCTTT.

This chain links TRBV30 with TRBJ1-2; D ambiguous. Germline V gene sequence: CDR1 GTSNPN, CDR2 SVGIG (reference sequence). V lost 4 bases and J lost 4, with 19 bases in between. This CDR3 region has 15 residues. CDR3 nucleotide sequence: TGTGCCTGGACCCAGGAAACTGGCCTTAGCTATGGCTACACCTTC. Translating gives CAWTQETGLSYGYTF.

This clone was observed a few times. This chain links TRBV7-8 with TRBJ1-5; D might be TRBD1 (5 bases). In germline, CDR1 is SGHVS, CDR2 FQNEAQ. The V end was cut by 7 bases, the J end by 0 bases, with 16 bases between. The length of the CDR3 is 16 residues. CDR3 nucleotides: TGTGCCAGCACCCCAAGTTGGGGGTATAGCAATCAGCCCCAGCATTTT. Amino acid sequence: CASTPSWGYSNQPQHF.

This rearrangement joins TRBV9 to TRBJ2-1; 10 positions agree with TRBD2. Germline V lookup: CDR1 SGDLS, CDR2 YYNGEE. The V segment lost 4 bases and the J segment 4 bases; nucleotides outside the gene matches: 5. The CDR3 is 15 residues long. CDR3 sequence (DNA): TGTGCCAGCAGCCCCCGGACTAGCGGTTACAATGAGCAGTTCTTC. This encodes CASSPRTSGYNEQFF.

CDR3 amino acids: CASSKALGPLMYF. The CDR3 DNA sequence: TGTGCCAGCAGCAAAGCGCTGGGACCTCTGATGTACTTC. The chain employs TRBV21-1 and TRBJ2-4. TRBV21-1 is an annotated pseudogene. The CDR3 sequence is 13 residues long.

The rearrangement joins TRBV4-1 to TRBJ2-6; 7 bases agree with TRBD2. Losses at the gene ends were 4 bases for V and 3 bases for J; bases not matched to a gene: 9. CDR3 length: 17 residues. Germline assignment: CDR1 MGHRA and CDR2 YSYEKL. The CDR3 protein is CASSPTGGGLGANVLTF. CDR3 DNA sequence: TGCGCCAGCAGCCCCACTGGGGGGGGACTTGGGGCCAACGTCCTGACTTTC.

The chain uses TRBV14 and TRBJ1-1; D is perhaps TRBD1 (5 bases). Deletions cut 1 base from V and 12 bases from J, with 21 bases between. Germline loops: CDR1 SGHDN, CDR2 FVKESK. This CDR3 has 15 amino acids. The CDR3 DNA sequence: TGTGCCAGCAGCCAAGTGCGGGGCCGCGGGCTAGAAACTTTCTTT. As protein: CASSQVRGRGLETFF.

The chain joins TRBV27 to TRBJ1-2; tentative D call: TRBD1 (6 bases). The V end lost 2 bases, the J end lost 5 bases, and 9 bases lay between the germline ends. CDR1 is MNHEY, CDR2 SMNVEV, per germline (reference sequence). The CDR3 runs 13 residues. The chain's CDR3 is CASSLQGRYGYTF. The CDR3 DNA reads TGTGCCAGCAGTTTACAGGGGCGATATGGCTACACCTTC.

The chain joins TRBV7-2 to TRBJ2-1; D possibly corresponds to TRBD2 (6 bases). In germline, CDR1 is SGHTA, CDR2 FQGNSA. The CDR3 runs 17 residues. V was cut by 5 bases and J by 0 bases, with 17 bases left in between. The CDR3 DNA sequence: TGTGCCAGCAGCCTTGTGTCCCTTAGCGGCTCCTACAATGAGCAGTTCTTC. The encoded protein is CASSLVSLSGSYNEQFF.

V gene TRBV5-1 combines with J gene TRBJ1-5, with D unclear. This CDR3 comprises 15 residues. Per the germline V gene, CDR1 is SGHRS and CDR2 is YFSETQ. The V end lost 0 bases, the J end lost 1 base, and 8 bases lay between the germline ends. The CDR3 sequence: CASSLEPGSNQPQHF. CDR3 DNA: TGCGCCAGCAGCTTGGAACCGGGAAGCAATCAGCCCCAGCATTTT.

This clone turned up a few times. The J gene is TRBJ1-1, the V gene TRBV3-1 (or the pseudogene TRBV3-2), with D unclear. There are 16 residues in the CDR3. The V end lost 0 bases, the J end lost 0 bases, and 11 bases lay between the germline ends. Germline V gives CDR1 LGHDT, CDR2 YNNKEL (reference sequence). The CDR3: CASSQDLVQLNTEAFF. In DNA form, the CDR3 reads TGTGCCAGCAGCCAAGATCTGGTGCAGCTGAACACTGAAGCTTTCTTT.

The CDR3 DNA reads as TGTGCCAGCAGCCGGGGGAATGATCAGCCCCAGCATTTT. Translation: CASSRGNDQPQHF. The chain couples TRBV6-5 to TRBJ1-5; tentatively, D is TRBD1 (5 bases). V was shortened by 6 bases and J by 5 bases, with 11 bases between the two germline ends. The CDR3 length is 13 residues. Per germline, CDR1 MNHEY and CDR2 SVGAGI.

This clone was counted only a few times. The chain uses TRBV19 and TRBJ1-2; D remains ambiguous. This CDR3 contains 13 residues. Germline loops: CDR1 LNHDA, CDR2 SQIVND (reference sequence). Trimming removed 3 bases at V and 4 bases at J, with 9 bases between. CDR3 nucleotide sequence: TGTGCCAGTAGTATTGGCACTTTCTATGGCTACACCTTC. Protein product: CASSIGTFYGYTF.

V gene TRBV12-3 or TRBV12-4 combines with J gene TRBJ1-5; D call uncertain. The CDR3 has 13 residues. V was pared by 2 bases and J by 3 bases, with 5 bases between. DNA for the CDR3: TGTGCCAGCAGTTTAAGCACCAATCAGCCCCAGCATTTT. Its protein is CASSLSTNQPQHF.

The DNA of the CDR3 is TGTGCCAGCAGCTTACAGGGGGTAGAGACCCAGTACTTC. Residues: CASSLQGVETQYF. V is TRBV5-4 and J is TRBJ2-5, with 8 bases that match TRBD1. The CDR3 is 13 amino acids. The trim removed 2 bases at V and 4 bases at J, leaving 1 base unmatched. Germline lookup yields CDR1 SGHNT and CDR2 YYREEE (reference sequence).

The chain employs TRBV24-1 and TRBJ1-4, with D possibly being TRBD1 (5 bases). Germline V gene sequence: CDR1 KGHDR, CDR2 SFDVKD. There are 14 residues in the CDR3. V was cut by 4 bases and J by 11 bases, with 16 bases left in between. CDR3 loop: CATSDSDLGGKLFF. The CDR3 bases are TGTGCCACCAGTGACTCGGACCTTGGGGGGAAACTGTTTTTT.

This chain links TRBV10-2 with TRBJ1-2; no firm D call. Germline lookup yields CDR1 WSHSY and CDR2 SAAADI. The CDR3 extends over 17 amino acids. V lost 0 bases to trimming and J lost 8 bases, with 22 bases between them. The CDR3 is CASSESQVGGKAEGYTF. The CDR3 DNA reads as TGCGCCAGCAGTGAGTCGCAAGTTGGCGGCAAGGCAGAAGGCTACACCTTC.

This chain uses TRBV5-6 with TRBJ1-1, with 7 nucleotides matching TRBD1. The CDR3 spans 15 residues. CDR1 and CDR2 from the germline V gene are SGHDT and YYEEEE. The ends lost 4 bases at V and 4 bases at J; junction bases unmatched: 10. CDR3 DNA: TGTGCCAGCAGCCCCTTCTCTGGACAGGCCACTGAAGCTTTCTTT. It encodes CASSPFSGQATEAFF.

The rearrangement uses TRBV2 and TRBJ1-4, with TRBD1 identical over 7 bases. V dropped 6 bases and J dropped 5; count of bases not matched to a gene: 3. CDR1 is SNHLY, CDR2 FYNNEI, per germline. The CDR3 extends over 13 amino acids. The CDR3 is CASRGTANEKLFF. CDR3 DNA sequence: TGTGCCAGCAGGGGGACAGCAAATGAAAAACTGTTTTTT.

This clone was recorded once. The V and J genes are TRBV2 and TRBJ1-2; D remains unclear. CDR1 is SNHLY and CDR2 is FYNNEI in the germline V gene. The CDR3 runs to 13 residues. Trimming stripped 8 bases from V and 6 bases from J, with 16 bases between. The CDR3 loop is CASRGMRVDGYTF. CDR3 nucleotides: TGTGCCAGCCGCGGGATGAGGGTTGATGGCTACACCTTC.

The chain joins TRBV5-1 to TRBJ2-1, with D uncertain. V lost 4 bases and J 2 bases, leaving 16 bases between the germline ends. The CDR3 runs to 16 residues. Germline loops: CDR1 SGHRS, CDR2 YFSETQ. The CDR3 spells CASSLTVVGTYNEQFF. The CDR3 DNA reads as TGCGCCAGCAGCCTAACAGTTGTCGGAACCTACAATGAGCAGTTCTTC.